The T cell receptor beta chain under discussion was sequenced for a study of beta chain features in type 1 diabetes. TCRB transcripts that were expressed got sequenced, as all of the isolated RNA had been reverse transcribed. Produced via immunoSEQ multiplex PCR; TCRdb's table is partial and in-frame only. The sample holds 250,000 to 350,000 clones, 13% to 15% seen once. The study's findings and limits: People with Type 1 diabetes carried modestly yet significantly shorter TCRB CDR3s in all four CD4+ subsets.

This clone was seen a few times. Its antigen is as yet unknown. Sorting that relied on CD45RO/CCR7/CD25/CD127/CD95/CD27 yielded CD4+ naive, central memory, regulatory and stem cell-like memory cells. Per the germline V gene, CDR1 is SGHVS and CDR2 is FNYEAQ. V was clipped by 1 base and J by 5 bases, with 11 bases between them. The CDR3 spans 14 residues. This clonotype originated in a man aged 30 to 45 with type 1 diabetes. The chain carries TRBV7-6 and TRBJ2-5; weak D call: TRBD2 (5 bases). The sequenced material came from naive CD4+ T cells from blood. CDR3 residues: CASSLGGQAETQYF. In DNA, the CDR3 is TGTGCCAGCAGCTTAGGAGGGCAGGCCGAGACCCAGTACTTC. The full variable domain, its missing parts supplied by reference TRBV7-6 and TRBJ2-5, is GAGVSQSPRYKVTKRGQDVALRCDPISGHVSLYWYRQALGQGPEFLTYFNYEAQQDKSGLPNDRFSAERPEGSISTLTIQRTEQRDSAMYRCASSLGGQAETQYFGPGTRLLVL.